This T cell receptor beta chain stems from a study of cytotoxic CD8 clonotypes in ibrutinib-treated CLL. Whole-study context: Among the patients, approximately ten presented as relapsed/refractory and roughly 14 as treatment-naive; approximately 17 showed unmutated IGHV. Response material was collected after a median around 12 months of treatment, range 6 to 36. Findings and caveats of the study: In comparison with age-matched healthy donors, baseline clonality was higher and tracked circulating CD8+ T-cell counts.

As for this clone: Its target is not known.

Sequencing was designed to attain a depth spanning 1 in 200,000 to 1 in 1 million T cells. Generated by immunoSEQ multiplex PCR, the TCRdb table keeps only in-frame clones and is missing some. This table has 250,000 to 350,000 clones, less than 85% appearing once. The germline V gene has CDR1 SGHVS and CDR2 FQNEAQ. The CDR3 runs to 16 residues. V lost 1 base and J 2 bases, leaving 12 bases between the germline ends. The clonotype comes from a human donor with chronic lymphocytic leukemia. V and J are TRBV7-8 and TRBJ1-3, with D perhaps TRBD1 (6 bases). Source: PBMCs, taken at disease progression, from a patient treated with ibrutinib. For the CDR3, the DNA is TGTGCCAGCAGCTTAGTTGGGGGCCCCGCTGGAAACACCATATATTTT. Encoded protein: CASSLVGGPAGNTIYF.